What follows is one TCR beta chain and its context. Antigen specificity is unknown. The assay was immunoSEQ multiplex PCR, and TCRdb's table has in-frame clones only and misses some. The sample records tens of thousands of clones, 82% being singletons. The record originates from a study of OX40 agonist ivuxolimab in advanced cancers. V lost 7 bases, J lost 7 bases, and 9 bases stayed unmatched. The CDR3 is 13 residues long. Germline loops: CDR1 MNHEY, CDR2 SVGAGI. Study results and limitations: Low normalized T-cell clonal expansion also characterized some of the nonresponders. Both CD4+ and CD8+ T cell populations in blood had undergone clonal expansion by week 6 at 0.1 to 3.0 mg/kg. Low clonal expansion, among the lowest seen, marked partial responders at 0.1-3.0 mg/kg.

A history of autoimmune disease or systemic immunosuppression excluded patients. The chain employs TRBV6-5 and TRBJ2-5, with TRBD1 matching over 7 bases. This clonotype originated in an adult with an advanced solid tumor such as melanoma, head and neck, liver or kidney cancer. Here the sequenced sample was CD4+ or CD8+ T cells sorted from blood, taken in a trial of the OX40 agonist ivuxolimab. In nucleotides, the CDR3 is TGTGCCAGCAAGGGGGTTGAGGGGGCGACCCAGTACTTC. It translates to CASKGVEGATQYF.